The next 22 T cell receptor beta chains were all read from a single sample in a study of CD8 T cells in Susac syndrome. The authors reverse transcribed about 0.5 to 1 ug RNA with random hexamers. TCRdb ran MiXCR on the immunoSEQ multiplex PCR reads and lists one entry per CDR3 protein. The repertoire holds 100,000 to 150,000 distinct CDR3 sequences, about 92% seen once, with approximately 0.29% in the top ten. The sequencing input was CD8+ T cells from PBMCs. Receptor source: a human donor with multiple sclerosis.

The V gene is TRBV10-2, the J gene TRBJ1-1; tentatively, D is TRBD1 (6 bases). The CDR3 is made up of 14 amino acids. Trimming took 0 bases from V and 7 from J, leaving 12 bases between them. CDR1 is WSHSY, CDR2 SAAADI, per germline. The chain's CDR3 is CASSESPGAHEAFF. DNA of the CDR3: TGCGCCAGCAGTGAGTCTCCGGGGGCTCATGAAGCTTTCTTT.

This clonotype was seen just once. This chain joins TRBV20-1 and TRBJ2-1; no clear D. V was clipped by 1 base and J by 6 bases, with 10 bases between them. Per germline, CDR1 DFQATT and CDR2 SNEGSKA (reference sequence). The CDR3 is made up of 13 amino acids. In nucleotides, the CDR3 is TGCAGTGCTAGAGTGAGAAATCGCAATGAGCAGTTCTTC. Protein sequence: CSARVRNRNEQFF.

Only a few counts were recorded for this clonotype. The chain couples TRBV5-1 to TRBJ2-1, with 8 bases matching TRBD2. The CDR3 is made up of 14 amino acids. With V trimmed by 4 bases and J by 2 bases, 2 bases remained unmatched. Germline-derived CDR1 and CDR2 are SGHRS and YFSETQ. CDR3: CASSPAGAYNEQFF. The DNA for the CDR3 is TGCGCCAGCAGCCCAGCGGGAGCCTACAATGAGCAGTTCTTC.

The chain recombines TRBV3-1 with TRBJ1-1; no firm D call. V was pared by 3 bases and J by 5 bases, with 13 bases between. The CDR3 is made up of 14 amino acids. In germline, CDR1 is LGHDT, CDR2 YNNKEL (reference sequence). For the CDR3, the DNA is TGTGCCAGCAGCCATAACGGGGTTTGGACTGAAGCTTTCTTT. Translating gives CASSHNGVWTEAFF. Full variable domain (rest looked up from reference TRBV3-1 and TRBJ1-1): DTAVSQTPKYLVTQMGNDKSIKCEQNLGHDTMYWYKQDSKKFLKIMFSYNNKELIINETVPNRFSPKSPDKAHLNLHINSLELGDSAVYFCASSHNGVWTEAFFGQGTRLTVV.

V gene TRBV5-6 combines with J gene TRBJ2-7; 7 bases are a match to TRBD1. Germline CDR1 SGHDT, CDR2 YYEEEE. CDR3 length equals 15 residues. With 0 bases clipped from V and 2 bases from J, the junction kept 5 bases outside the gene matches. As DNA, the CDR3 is TGTGCCAGCAGCTTGGGGACAGGCGGAACCTACGAGCAGTACTTC. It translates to CASSLGTGGTYEQYF.

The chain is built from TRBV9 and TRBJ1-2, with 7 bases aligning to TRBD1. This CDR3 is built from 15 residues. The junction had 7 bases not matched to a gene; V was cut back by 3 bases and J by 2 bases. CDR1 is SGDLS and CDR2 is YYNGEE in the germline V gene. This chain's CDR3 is CASSDKTGRNYGYTF. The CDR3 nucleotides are TGTGCCAGCAGCGACAAGACAGGGAGAAACTATGGCTACACCTTC. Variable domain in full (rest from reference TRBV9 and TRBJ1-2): DSGVTQTPKHLITATGQRVTLRCSPRSGDLSVYWYQQSLDQGLQFLIQYYNGEERAKGNILERFSAQQFPDLHSELNLSSLELGDSALYFCASSDKTGRNYGYTFGSGTRLTVV.

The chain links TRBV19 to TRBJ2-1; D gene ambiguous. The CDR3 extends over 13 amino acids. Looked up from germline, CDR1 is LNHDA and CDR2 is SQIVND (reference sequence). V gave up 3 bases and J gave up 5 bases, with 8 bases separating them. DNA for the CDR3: TGTGCCAGTAGTATTTTCCGGGACAATGAGCAGTTCTTC. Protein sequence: CASSIFRDNEQFF.

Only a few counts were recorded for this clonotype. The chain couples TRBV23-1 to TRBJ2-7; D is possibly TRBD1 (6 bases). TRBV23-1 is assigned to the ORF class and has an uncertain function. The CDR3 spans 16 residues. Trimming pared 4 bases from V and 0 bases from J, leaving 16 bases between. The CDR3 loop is CASSRFGTLSSYEQYF. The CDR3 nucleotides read TGCGCCAGCAGTCGTTTTGGGACACTGAGCTCCTACGAGCAGTACTTC.

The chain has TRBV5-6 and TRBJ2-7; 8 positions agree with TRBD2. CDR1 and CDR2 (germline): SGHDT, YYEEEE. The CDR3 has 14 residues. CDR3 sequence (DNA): TGTGCCAGCAGCACAACTAGCGGCTCCTACGGGCAGTACGTC. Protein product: CASSTTSGSYGQYV.

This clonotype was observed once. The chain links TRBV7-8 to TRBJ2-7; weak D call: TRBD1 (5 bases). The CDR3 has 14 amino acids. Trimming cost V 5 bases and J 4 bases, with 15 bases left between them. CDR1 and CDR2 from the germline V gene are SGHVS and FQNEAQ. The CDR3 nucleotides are TGTGCCAGCAGCCCTAAAGGGGAAAGTTACGAGCAGTACTTC. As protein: CASSPKGESYEQYF.

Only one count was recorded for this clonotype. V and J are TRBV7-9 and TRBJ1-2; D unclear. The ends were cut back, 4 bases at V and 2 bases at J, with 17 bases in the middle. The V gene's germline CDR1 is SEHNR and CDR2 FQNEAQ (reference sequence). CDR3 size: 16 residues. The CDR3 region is CASSSPPLGPNYGYTF. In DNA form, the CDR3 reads TGTGCCAGCAGCTCCCCCCCCCTGGGCCCCAACTATGGCTACACCTTC.

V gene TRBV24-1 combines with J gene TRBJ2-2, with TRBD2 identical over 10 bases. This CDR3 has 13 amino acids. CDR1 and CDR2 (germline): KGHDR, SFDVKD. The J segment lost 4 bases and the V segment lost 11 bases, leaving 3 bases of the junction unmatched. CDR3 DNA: TGTGCCATTCGGACTAGCGGCACCGGGGAGCTGTTTTTT. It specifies CAIRTSGTGELFF.

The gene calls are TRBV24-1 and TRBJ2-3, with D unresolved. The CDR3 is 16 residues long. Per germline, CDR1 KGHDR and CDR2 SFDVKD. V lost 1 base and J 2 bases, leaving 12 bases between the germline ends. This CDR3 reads CATSDFPAQATDTQYF. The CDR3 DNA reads TGTGCCACCAGTGATTTTCCGGCCCAGGCCACAGATACGCAGTATTTT.

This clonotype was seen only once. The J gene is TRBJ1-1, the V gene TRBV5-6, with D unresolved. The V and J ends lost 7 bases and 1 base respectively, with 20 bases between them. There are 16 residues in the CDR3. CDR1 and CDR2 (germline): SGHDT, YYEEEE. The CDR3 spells CASGYGSRRRNTEAFF. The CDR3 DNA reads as TGTGCCAGCGGTTACGGGAGCCGGAGGAGGAACACTGAAGCTTTCTTT.

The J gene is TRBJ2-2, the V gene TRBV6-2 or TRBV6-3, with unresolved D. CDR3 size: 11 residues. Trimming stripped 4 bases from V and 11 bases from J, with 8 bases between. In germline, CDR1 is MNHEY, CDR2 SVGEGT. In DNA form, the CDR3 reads TGTGCCAGCAGTTTTTCCAGAGAGCTGTTTTTT. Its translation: CASSFSRELFF.

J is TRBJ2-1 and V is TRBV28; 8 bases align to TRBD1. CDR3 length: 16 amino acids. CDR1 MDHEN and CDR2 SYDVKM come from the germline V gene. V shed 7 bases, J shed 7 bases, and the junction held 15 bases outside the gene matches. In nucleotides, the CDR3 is TGTGCCAGCACTCCCCCGGGTCAGGGGGCCGGGAATGAGCAGTTCTTC. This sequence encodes CASTPPGQGAGNEQFF.

The CDR3 region has the DNA TGCAGTGCTAGAGATTCCGGCGGAGCTAGCACAGATACGCAGTATTTT. Its protein product is CSARDSGGASTDTQYF. The chain carries TRBV20-1 and TRBJ2-3; no reliable D call. Trimming took off 0 bases at V and 0 bases at J, with 13 bases between the two ends. Looked up from germline, CDR1 is DFQATT and CDR2 is SNEGSKA (reference sequence). CDR3 size: 16 residues.

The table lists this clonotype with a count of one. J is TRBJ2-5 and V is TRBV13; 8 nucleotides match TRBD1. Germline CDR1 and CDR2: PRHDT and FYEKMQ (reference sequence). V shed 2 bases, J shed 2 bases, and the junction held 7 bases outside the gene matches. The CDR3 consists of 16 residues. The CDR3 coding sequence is TGTGCCAGCAGCTTAAGGGACAGGTCACCGCAAGAGACCCAGTACTTC. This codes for CASSLRDRSPQETQYF.

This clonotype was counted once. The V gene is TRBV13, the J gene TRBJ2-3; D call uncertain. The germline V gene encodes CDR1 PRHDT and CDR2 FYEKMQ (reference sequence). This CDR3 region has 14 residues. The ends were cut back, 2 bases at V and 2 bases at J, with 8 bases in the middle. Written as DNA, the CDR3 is TGTGCCAGCAGCTTACGCATTGCCACAGATACGCAGTATTTT. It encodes CASSLRIATDTQYF.

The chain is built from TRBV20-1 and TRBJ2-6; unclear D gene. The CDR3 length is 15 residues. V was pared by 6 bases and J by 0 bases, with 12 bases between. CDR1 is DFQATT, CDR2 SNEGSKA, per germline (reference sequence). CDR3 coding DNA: TGCAGTGCCTGGGATAGGCTCTCTGGGGCCAACGTCCTGACTTTC. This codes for CSAWDRLSGANVLTF.

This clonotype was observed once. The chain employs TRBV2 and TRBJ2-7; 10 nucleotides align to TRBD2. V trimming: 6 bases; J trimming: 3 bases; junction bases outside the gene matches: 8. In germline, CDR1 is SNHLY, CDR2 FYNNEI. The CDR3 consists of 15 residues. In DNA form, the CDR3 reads TGTGCCAGCAGGGATACTAGCGGGGTGGACTACGAGCAGTACTTC. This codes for CASRDTSGVDYEQYF.

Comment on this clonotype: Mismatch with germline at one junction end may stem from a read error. CDR3 region: CASSEDPAGGGTQYF. In DNA form, the CDR3 reads TGTGCCAGCAGCGAAGACCCAGCGGGGGGTGGGACCCAGTACTTC. J is TRBJ2-5 and V is TRBV4-2; TRBD2 matches at 9 bases. The germline gives CDR1 LGHNA, CDR2 YNFKEQ. CDR3 length equals 15 residues.